These T cell receptor beta chains were read from a single sample in a study of T cells in Graves' hyperthyroidism and ophthalmopathy. TCRdb recomputed calls from the multiplex PCR reads with MiXCR, one row per CDR3 protein. Here the sample spans a few hundred thousand distinct CDR3 sequences, more than 15% being singletons. Sample: blood. The receptor set was obtained from a woman aged 40 to 55 with Graves' ophthalmopathy. The CDR3 runs from the conserved cysteine through the conserved F or W. Fields, in order: D gene, V gene, clone size, J gene, CDR3 DNA, CDR3 protein. The D gene is left open where the match is weak. Clone size is given for some rows only: seen once, a few or many times, or a class if the clone is expanded.

D gene: -; V gene: TRBV28; clone size: few; J gene: TRBJ2-3; CDR3 DNA: TGTGCCAGCAGTTTTGCCCCGTTGGGGGGCCCCAACACAGATACGCAGTATTTT; CDR3 protein: CASSFAPLGGPNTDTQYF
D gene: -; V gene: TRBV18; clone size: many; J gene: TRBJ2-3; CDR3 DNA: TGTGCCAGCTCCCCTGAGGGGCTAGGCACAGATACGCAGTATTTT; CDR3 protein: CASSPEGLGTDTQYF
D gene: -; V gene: TRBV18; clone size: -; J gene: TRBJ1-1; CDR3 DNA: TGTGCCAGCTCACCCCCAAACCGGGGACAGAACACTGAAGCTTTCTTT; CDR3 protein: CASSPPNRGQNTEAFF
D gene: TRBD1; V gene: TRBV5-1; clone size: many; J gene: TRBJ1-5; CDR3 DNA: TGCGCCAGCAGCCATGGGACAGGCAATCAGCCCCAGCATTTT; CDR3 protein: CASSHGTGNQPQHF
D gene: -; V gene: TRBV30; clone size: -; J gene: TRBJ2-5; CDR3 DNA: TGTGCCTGGAGTGTACAAAAGACCCAGTACTTC; CDR3 protein: CAWSVQKTQYF
D gene: -; V gene: TRBV20-1; clone size: few; J gene: TRBJ2-7; CDR3 DNA: TGCAGTGCGGACGGACAGACCATTACAGGCGAGCAGTACTTC; CDR3 protein: CSADGQTITGEQYF
D gene: TRBD1; V gene: TRBV13; clone size: -; J gene: TRBJ1-6; CDR3 DNA: TGTGCCAGCAGCTTAGAGGGACAGGGCCATAATTCACCCCTCCACTTT; CDR3 protein: CASSLEGQGHNSPLHF
D gene: -; V gene: TRBV6-2/TRBV6-3; clone size: -; J gene: TRBJ2-1; CDR3 DNA: TGTGCCAGTAGTTTGAAGGCGGTCAGCTCCTACAATGAGCAGTTCTTC; CDR3 protein: CASSLKAVSSYNEQFF
D gene: -; V gene: TRBV29-1; clone size: few; J gene: TRBJ2-5; CDR3 DNA: TGCAGCGGCCGAGAATCGGGGAAGAAAGAGACCCAGTACTTC; CDR3 protein: CSGRESGKKETQYF
D gene: -; V gene: TRBV28; clone size: many; J gene: TRBJ2-7; CDR3 DNA: TGTGCCAGCAATTCCGTAGGGTCGGGGCGGGACGAGCAGTACTTC; CDR3 protein: CASNSVGSGRDEQYF
D gene: -; V gene: TRBV20-1; clone size: many; J gene: TRBJ2-7; CDR3 DNA: TGCAGTGCTAGAGATATCAGCAGACAGTTATACGAGCAGTACTTC; CDR3 protein: CSARDISRQLYEQYF
D gene: TRBD2; V gene: TRBV3-1; clone size: many; J gene: TRBJ2-5; CDR3 DNA: TGTGCCAGCAGCCGACTAGCGGATTTGGGTTGGGAGACCCAGTACTTC; CDR3 protein: CASSRLADLGWETQYF
D gene: -; V gene: TRBV3-1; clone size: -; J gene: TRBJ2-5; CDR3 DNA: TGTGCCAGTACCCGCGGACGTTCTGGGACCCAGTACTTC; CDR3 protein: CASTRGRSGTQYF
D gene: TRBD1; V gene: TRBV10-2; clone size: few; J gene: TRBJ2-1; CDR3 DNA: TGCGCCAGCAAGGGACAGGGTGTCAATGAGCAGTTCTTC; CDR3 protein: CASKGQGVNEQFF
D gene: TRBD1; V gene: TRBV11-2; clone size: few; J gene: TRBJ2-4; CDR3 DNA: TGTGCCAGCAGCTTAGGCCGAGGACAGGCGGCCAAAAACATTCAGTACTTC; CDR3 protein: CASSLGRGQAAKNIQYF
D gene: -; V gene: TRBV11-2; clone size: many; J gene: TRBJ2-7; CDR3 DNA: TGTGCCAGCAGCTTCGGGGGAGGCTACGAGCAGTACTTC; CDR3 protein: CASSFGGGYEQYF
D gene: TRBD1; V gene: TRBV29-1; clone size: many; J gene: TRBJ2-3; CDR3 DNA: TGCAGCGTTCACAGGGGTGCTAGCACAGATACGCAGTATTTT; CDR3 protein: CSVHRGASTDTQYF
D gene: -; V gene: TRBV10-3; clone size: -; J gene: TRBJ2-4; CDR3 DNA: TGTGCCATCGGGTCAGGGGAAGCGGCCAAAAACATTCAGTACTTC; CDR3 protein: CAIGSGEAAKNIQYF
D gene: -; V gene: TRBV28; clone size: many; J gene: TRBJ2-1; CDR3 DNA: TGTGCCAGCACCACTCAGGAGGGCTCCTACAATGAGCAGTTCTTC; CDR3 protein: CASTTQEGSYNEQFF
D gene: -; V gene: TRBV12-5; clone size: few; J gene: TRBJ2-5; CDR3 DNA: TGTGCTAGTGGTTTAACAGGGCAGGAGACCCAGTACTTC; CDR3 protein: CASGLTGQETQYF
D gene: -; V gene: TRBV5-1; clone size: -; J gene: TRBJ2-7; CDR3 DNA: TGCGCCAACAGCTTGGAACCGGGGAGGGAGCAGTACTTC; CDR3 protein: CANSLEPGREQYF
D gene: -; V gene: TRBV7-9; clone size: -; J gene: TRBJ1-1; CDR3 DNA: TGTGCCAGCAGTGGACAATGGGGCGCGTCAGGCACTGAAGCTTTCTTT; CDR3 protein: CASSGQWGASGTEAFF
D gene: TRBD1; V gene: TRBV18; clone size: many; J gene: TRBJ1-2; CDR3 DNA: TGTGCCAGCTCACCACAGACAGGGGATGGCTACACCTTC; CDR3 protein: CASSPQTGDGYTF
D gene: -; V gene: TRBV6-5; clone size: many; J gene: TRBJ1-1; CDR3 DNA: TGTGCCAGCAGTTACTCGATTTCAGGGAACACTGAAGCTTTCTTT; CDR3 protein: CASSYSISGNTEAFF
D gene: TRBD1; V gene: TRBV28; clone size: many; J gene: TRBJ2-6; CDR3 DNA: TGTGCCAGCACTCCAGGGGGCGCGTCTGGGGCCAACGTCCTGACTTTC; CDR3 protein: CASTPGGASGANVLTF
D gene: -; V gene: TRBV9; clone size: few; J gene: TRBJ1-3; CDR3 DNA: TGTGCCAGCAGCAGCGTTTGGGGGTCCCACTCTGGAAACACCATATATTTT; CDR3 protein: CASSSVWGSHSGNTIYF
D gene: -; V gene: TRBV11-3; clone size: many; J gene: TRBJ2-2; CDR3 DNA: TGTGCCAGCAGCTCCGAGTGGCAGGGGTTAGCCGGGGAGCTGTTTTTT; CDR3 protein: CASSSEWQGLAGELFF
D gene: -; V gene: TRBV7-9; clone size: -; J gene: TRBJ2-5; CDR3 DNA: TGTGCCAGCAGCGGCCGGGACATCCAAGAGACCCAGTACTTC; CDR3 protein: CASSGRDIQETQYF
D gene: -; V gene: TRBV12-3/TRBV12-4; clone size: many; J gene: TRBJ1-4; CDR3 DNA: TGTGCCAGCAGTTTCTCCGTTTCCAGGTCAAGCGGAAAACTGTTTTTT; CDR3 protein: CASSFSVSRSSGKLFF
D gene: -; V gene: TRBV27; clone size: few; J gene: TRBJ1-3; CDR3 DNA: TGTGCCAGCAGTTCCAACCCTACATTGGCTGGAAACACCATATATTTT; CDR3 protein: CASSSNPTLAGNTIYF
D gene: -; V gene: TRBV5-1; clone size: many; J gene: TRBJ2-3; CDR3 DNA: TGCGCCAGCAGCTTACAGGACAGAACAGATACGCAGTATTTT; CDR3 protein: CASSLQDRTDTQYF
D gene: TRBD2; V gene: TRBV6-1; clone size: many; J gene: TRBJ2-1; CDR3 DNA: TGTGCCAGCAGGGGCGGACTAGCGGGAGTTTACAATGAGCAGTTCTTC; CDR3 protein: CASRGGLAGVYNEQFF
D gene: -; V gene: TRBV10-3; clone size: many; J gene: TRBJ1-1; CDR3 DNA: TGTGCCATCAGGGGGGCAGGGCTGAACACTGAAGCTTTCTTT; CDR3 protein: CAIRGAGLNTEAFF
D gene: TRBD1; V gene: TRBV11-2; clone size: -; J gene: TRBJ1-1; CDR3 DNA: TGTGCCAGCAGCTTAGTTACAGGGGGCCTGAACACTGAAGCTTTCTTT; CDR3 protein: CASSLVTGGLNTEAFF
D gene: -; V gene: TRBV30; clone size: -; J gene: TRBJ2-3; CDR3 DNA: TGTGCCTGGAGTAACGGGGGTAGGGCAGATACGCAGTATTTT; CDR3 protein: CAWSNGGRADTQYF
D gene: TRBD1; V gene: TRBV7-3; clone size: -; J gene: TRBJ2-2; CDR3 DNA: TGTGCCAGCAGCTTAACGGTAGTGGGACAGGGGTCCGGGGAGCTGTTTTTT; CDR3 protein: CASSLTVVGQGSGELFF
D gene: TRBD1; V gene: TRBV3-1; clone size: many; J gene: TRBJ1-1; CDR3 DNA: TGTGCCAGCAGCCGAAACAGGGGGAAGACTGAAGCTTTCTTT; CDR3 protein: CASSRNRGKTEAFF
D gene: -; V gene: TRBV3-1; clone size: few; J gene: TRBJ2-2; CDR3 DNA: TGTGCCAGCAGCCAAGATCAGACCTGGCCCGGGGAGCTGTTTTTT; CDR3 protein: CASSQDQTWPGELFF
D gene: -; V gene: TRBV27; clone size: many; J gene: TRBJ1-4; CDR3 DNA: TGTGCCAGCAGGGATTGGGAAAGGGGAAAACTGTTTTTT; CDR3 protein: CASRDWERGKLFF
D gene: -; V gene: TRBV30; clone size: -; J gene: TRBJ1-1; CDR3 DNA: TGTGCCTGGAGTGTACAGCTGGTGGCTTTCTTT; CDR3 protein: CAWSVQLVAFF
D gene: -; V gene: TRBV10-2; clone size: few; J gene: TRBJ2-7; CDR3 DNA: TGCGCCAGCAGTGACGGGCGGGGCCCTCGATCCTACGAGCAGTACTTC; CDR3 protein: CASSDGRGPRSYEQYF
D gene: TRBD2; V gene: TRBV5-1; clone size: -; J gene: TRBJ2-6; CDR3 DNA: TGCGCCAGCAAACTAGCGGGACACTCTGGGGCCAACGTCCTGACTTTC; CDR3 protein: CASKLAGHSGANVLTF
D gene: TRBD1; V gene: TRBV28; clone size: few; J gene: TRBJ1-2; CDR3 DNA: TGTGCCAGTGCGACAGGGTCAGCTAACTATGGCTACACCTTC; CDR3 protein: CASATGSANYGYTF
D gene: TRBD2; V gene: TRBV5-1; clone size: few; J gene: TRBJ2-4; CDR3 DNA: TGCGCCAGCAAAACAGATGGGGGGGAAAACATTCAGTACTTC; CDR3 protein: CASKTDGGENIQYF